The rows below give T cell receptor beta chains drawn from one sample of a study of T cells in tumors after PD-1 blockade. TCRdb's table, derived via immunoSEQ multiplex PCR, lists solely in-frame clones and lacks some. Of approximately 47,000 clones listed, 70% to 85% are singletons. The sample in question was PBMCs, obtained before anti-PD-1 therapy. These receptors were collected from a human donor with advanced basal cell or squamous cell carcinoma (not recorded which). Both conserved end residues are trimmed from each CDR3.

V gene: TRBV28; CDR3 protein: ASSPFGGSWGETQY
V gene: TRBV5-8; CDR3 protein: ASRVGRLSYT
V gene: TRBV3-1/TRBV3-2; CDR3 protein: ASSQDSRGSTYEQY
V gene: TRBV18; CDR3 protein: ASSPQRSYTGELF
V gene: TRBV11-1; CDR3 protein: ASSRTGQGNSYEQY
V gene: TRBV7-9; CDR3 protein: ASSPTGAKNIQY
V gene: TRBV2; CDR3 protein: ASRRLMGQGGPGANVLT
V gene: TRBV28; CDR3 protein: ASSSLETQY
V gene: TRBV5-6; CDR3 protein: ASSFSSVRSTDTQY
V gene: TRBV28; CDR3 protein: ASSWPGEAF
V gene: TRBV2; CDR3 protein: ASSEEGTGSGNTIY
V gene: TRBV9; CDR3 protein: ASSGQGANYGYT
V gene: TRBV3-1/TRBV3-2; CDR3 protein: ASSQGNSNQPQH
V gene: TRBV4-1; CDR3 protein: ASSQWVTTTEQY
V gene: TRBV19; CDR3 protein: ASAGLAGDLAQY
V gene: TRBV7-9; CDR3 protein: ASSSGQENSPLH
V gene: TRBV5-5; CDR3 protein: ASSFIEDNSPLH
V gene: TRBV6-5; CDR3 protein: ASSLQGKRDGYT
V gene: TRBV6-6; CDR3 protein: ASSYSGGEQY
V gene: TRBV9; CDR3 protein: ASTKEGVYGSGNEQF
V gene: TRBV12-5; CDR3 protein: ASGLKPGALTYEQY
V gene: TRBV5-1; CDR3 protein: ASSLEGRGGGTDTQY
V gene: TRBV9; CDR3 protein: ASSVAPGTSGGRDTQY